The rows below give T cell receptor beta chains drawn from one sample of a study of cytomegalovirus exposure and HLA in healthy donors. Profiling relied on immunoSEQ multiplex PCR, and the TCRdb table lists in-frame clones only, not all of them. This sample yields hundreds of thousands of clones, of which 86% are seen a single time; 0.83% belongs to the top ten. Sequencing was done on a sample of PBMCs. All receptors derive from a woman between 18 and 29 years old in good health and CMV-seronegative. Each CDR3 is given with its conserved first and last residue. A D gene is named only where the DNA matches it firmly. Not every row has a clone size; where given, it reads once, few, many or a size class.

CDR3 protein: CAWTGQGNYGYTF
CDR3 DNA: TGTGCCTGGACCGGACAGGGGAATTACGGCTACACCTTC
V gene: TRBV30
clone size: NA
D gene: TRBD1
J gene: TRBJ1-2

CDR3 protein: CSARTGNIQYF
CDR3 DNA: TGCAGTGCTAGAACAGGGAACATTCAGTACTTC
V gene: TRBV20-1
clone size: NA
D gene: NA
J gene: TRBJ2-4

CDR3 protein: CASSLGGGNEKLFF
CDR3 DNA: TGTGCCAGCAGCTTGGGCGGGGGCAATGAAAAACTGTTTTTT
V gene: TRBV5-6
clone size: NA
D gene: NA
J gene: TRBJ1-4

CDR3 protein: CASSYSEGMNTEAFF
CDR3 DNA: TGTGCCAGCAGTTACTCTGAGGGAATGAACACTGAAGCTTTCTTT
V gene: TRBV6-5
clone size: NA
D gene: NA
J gene: TRBJ1-1

CDR3 protein: CASSTGLAGGQHGELFF
CDR3 DNA: TGCGCCAGCAGCACCGGACTAGCGGGGGGCCAACACGGGGAGCTGTTTTTT
V gene: TRBV5-1
clone size: NA
D gene: TRBD2
J gene: TRBJ2-2

CDR3 protein: CASSVTGSRAETQYF
CDR3 DNA: TGTGCCAGCAGCGTAACCGGGAGTAGAGCGGAGACCCAGTACTTC
V gene: TRBV9
clone size: many
D gene: NA
J gene: TRBJ2-5

CDR3 protein: CASSSRERFGYTF
CDR3 DNA: TGTGCCAGCTCAAGCCGGGAGCGTTTTGGCTACACCTTC
V gene: TRBV18
clone size: few
D gene: NA
J gene: TRBJ1-2

CDR3 protein: CASSQEGLAGGPLETQYF
CDR3 DNA: TGCGCCAGCAGCCAAGAGGGACTAGCGGGAGGGCCCTTAGAGACCCAGTACTTC
V gene: TRBV4-1
clone size: NA
D gene: TRBD2
J gene: TRBJ2-5

CDR3 protein: CASSYSNRGRDEQYF
CDR3 DNA: TGTGCCAGCAGTTACTCGAACAGGGGACGGGACGAGCAGTACTTC
V gene: TRBV6-5
clone size: NA
D gene: TRBD1
J gene: TRBJ2-7

CDR3 protein: CASSLGSGTRVDEQYF
CDR3 DNA: TGTGCCAGCAGTCTTGGCTCCGGGACTAGAGTCGACGAGCAGTACTTC
V gene: TRBV2
clone size: NA
D gene: TRBD2
J gene: TRBJ2-7

CDR3 protein: CASSVGTGAPYEQYF
CDR3 DNA: TGTGCCAGCAGCGTAGGGACAGGGGCCCCATACGAGCAGTACTTC
V gene: TRBV9
clone size: NA
D gene: TRBD1
J gene: TRBJ2-7

CDR3 protein: CASSQAAGNEQFF
CDR3 DNA: TGCGCCAGCAGCCAAGCCGCAGGGAATGAGCAGTTCTTC
V gene: TRBV4-1
clone size: NA
D gene: NA
J gene: TRBJ2-1

CDR3 protein: CASSRGPGENTEAFF
CDR3 DNA: TGTGCCAGCAGTAGGGGGCCAGGCGAGAACACTGAAGCTTTCTTT
V gene: TRBV6-1
clone size: NA
D gene: TRBD1
J gene: TRBJ1-1

CDR3 protein: CASSEVISSYEQYF
CDR3 DNA: TGTGCCAGCAGTGAAGTAATCTCTTCCTACGAGCAGTACTTC
V gene: TRBV6-1
clone size: NA
D gene: NA
J gene: TRBJ2-7

CDR3 protein: CASSQGRNSEQYF
CDR3 DNA: TGTGCCAGCAGCCAAGGGAGGAACTCCGAGCAGTACTTC
V gene: TRBV7-9
clone size: NA
D gene: NA
J gene: TRBJ2-7

CDR3 protein: CASSVAWPGGTGELFF
CDR3 DNA: TGTGCCAGCAGCGTAGCTTGGCCGGGGGGCACCGGGGAGCTGTTTTTT
V gene: TRBV9
clone size: NA
D gene: TRBD2
J gene: TRBJ2-2